The clone carrying this TCR beta chain has ten or more counts. This specimen belongs to a study of low-dose radiotherapy and immunotherapy resistance in tumors. Study in general: Cohort 1 was given 0.5 Gy fractions every 2 weeks, 6.5 Gy in total. 1 Gy per fraction was delivered to Cohort 2 every two weeks, for 13 Gy total over 26 weeks.

Time point noted: after trial treatment. Treatment given: LDRT plus nivolumab, ipilimumab, low-dose cyclophosphamide and aspirin (RACIN trial). Nivolumab, ipilimumab, aspirin, low-dose cyclophosphamide and low-dose radiotherapy were given to donors. The trim removed 5 bases at V and 4 bases at J, leaving 10 bases unmatched. CDR1 is MDHEN and CDR2 is SYDVKM in the germline V gene. The CDR3 runs 15 residues. TRAV and TRBV primers primed cDNA for both TCRalpha and TCRbeta. It was with a constant-region primer and a V-primer adapter that TCRs were amplified over approximately 18 PCR cycles. TCRdb re-called the reads with MiXCR, one entry per CDR3 protein. Of roughly 90,000 distinct CDR3 sequences listed, around 20% were seen once; the top ten hold around 13%.

This clonotype originated in a female donor with ovarian cancer. V and J are TRBV28 and TRBJ2-7; TRBD2 matches 8 bases. Sequencing used PBMCs, obtained after low-dose radiotherapy plus immunotherapy. CDR3 residues: CASSKSGGPFYEQYF. The CDR3 nucleotides are TGTGCCAGCAGTAAAAGCGGGGGCCCCTTTTACGAGCAGTACTTC.